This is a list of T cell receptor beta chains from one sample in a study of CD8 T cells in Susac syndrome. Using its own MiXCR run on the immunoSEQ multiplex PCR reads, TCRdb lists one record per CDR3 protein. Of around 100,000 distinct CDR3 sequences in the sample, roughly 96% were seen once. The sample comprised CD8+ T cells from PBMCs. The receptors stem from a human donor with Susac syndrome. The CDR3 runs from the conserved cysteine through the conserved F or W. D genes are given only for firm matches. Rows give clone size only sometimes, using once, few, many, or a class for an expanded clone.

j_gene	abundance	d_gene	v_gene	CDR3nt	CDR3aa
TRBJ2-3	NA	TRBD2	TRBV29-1	TGCAGCGTCCGATCAAAAGCGGGAGGAGGGAGAGATACGCAGTATTTT	CSVRSKAGGGRDTQYF
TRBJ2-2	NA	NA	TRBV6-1	TGTGCCAGCAGTGAGCCCCCCGGGGGCGGCGACACCGGGGAGCTGTTTTTT	CASSEPPGGGDTGELFF
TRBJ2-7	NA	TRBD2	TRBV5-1	TGCGCCAGCAGAGTTAGCGGGAGCCCCCGAGGATCCTACGAGCAGTACTTC	CASRVSGSPRGSYEQYF
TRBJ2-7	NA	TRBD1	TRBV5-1	TGCGCCAGCAGCTTGCCCACAGGGGGCATCGACGAGCAGTACTTC	CASSLPTGGIDEQYF
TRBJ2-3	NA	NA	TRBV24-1	TGTGCCACCAGTGATCCAAAGACAGGAGCTAGCACAGATACGCAGTATTTT	CATSDPKTGASTDTQYF
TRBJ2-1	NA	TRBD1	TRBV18	TGTGCCAGCTCACGCCCCGGGACAGGGATCGCCAATGAGCAGTTCTTC	CASSRPGTGIANEQFF
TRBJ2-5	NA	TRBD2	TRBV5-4	TGTGCCAGCACCGAACGTCTAGCGGGGCAAGAGACCCAGTACTTC	CASTERLAGQETQYF
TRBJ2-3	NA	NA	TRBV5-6	TGTGCCAGCAGCTTGTACTCAGATACGCAGTATTTT	CASSLYSDTQYF
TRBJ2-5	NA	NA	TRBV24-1	TGTGCCACCAGTGAGGAGGGGTTGAAGACCCAGTACTTC	CATSEEGLKTQYF
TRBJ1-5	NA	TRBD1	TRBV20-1	TGCAGTGCTGGTGGACAGGGGGCCAATCAGCCCCAGCATTTT	CSAGGQGANQPQHF
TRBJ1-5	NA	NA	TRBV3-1	TGTGCCAGCAGCCTGTCAAGCAATCAGCCCCAGCATTTT	CASSLSSNQPQHF
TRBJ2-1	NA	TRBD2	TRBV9	TGTGCCAGCAGCAGACTAGCGGATGAGCAGTTCTTC	CASSRLADEQFF
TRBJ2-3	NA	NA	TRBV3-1	TGTGCCAGCAGCTCCGGTAACCGGGAGTTCACAGATACGCAGTATTTT	CASSSGNREFTDTQYF
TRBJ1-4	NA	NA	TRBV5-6	TGTGCCAGCAGCTTTACATCAGGTGCAAAACTGTTTTTT	CASSFTSGAKLFF
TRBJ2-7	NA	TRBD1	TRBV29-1	TGCAGCGTTGAAGGGGACAGGGGGCGGGAGCAGTACTTC	CSVEGDRGREQYF
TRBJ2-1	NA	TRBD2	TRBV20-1	TGCAGTGCTACCCTCGCGGGGGAGTACAATGAGCAGTTCTTC	CSATLAGEYNEQFF
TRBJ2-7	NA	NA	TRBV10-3	TGTGCCATCAGTGGACAGACCTACGAGCAGTACTTC	CAISGQTYEQYF
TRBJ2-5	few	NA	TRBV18	TGTGCCAGCTCGGAAGGGGAGACCCAGTACTTC	CASSEGETQYF
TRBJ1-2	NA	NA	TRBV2	TGTGCCAGCAGTGGCGTAGAAAACTATGGCTACACCTTC	CASSGVENYGYTF
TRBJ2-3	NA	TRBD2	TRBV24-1	TGTGCCACCAGTGACCCGGGACTAGCGGGGGATACGCAGTATTTT	CATSDPGLAGDTQYF
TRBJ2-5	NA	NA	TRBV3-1	TGTGCCAGCAGCCAAGGAACAGCCAGAGGAGAGACCCAGTACTTC	CASSQGTARGETQYF
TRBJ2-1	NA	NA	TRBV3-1	TGTGCCAGCAGCCGATCCGAGGGGGGGTCGGTTTTTGGGGGCCTCTACAATGAGCAGTTCTTC	CASSRSEGGSVFGGLYNEQFF
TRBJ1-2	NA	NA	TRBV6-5	TGTGCCAGCAGTTATGACACCCTTAACTATGGCTACACCTTC	CASSYDTLNYGYTF
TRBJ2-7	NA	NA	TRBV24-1	TGTGCCACCAGTGACCCAAGGAACAGTTACGAGCAGTACTTC	CATSDPRNSYEQYF
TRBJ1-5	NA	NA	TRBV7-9	TGTGCCAGCAGCTCCCAGGGTCAGCCCCAGCATTTT	CASSSQGQPQHF
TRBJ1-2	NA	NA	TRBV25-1	TGTGCCAGCAGTGAGGGTCTGGGGGTTTACACCTTC	CASSEGLGVYTF
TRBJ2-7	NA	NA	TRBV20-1	TGCAGTGCTAACACATACGAGCAGTACTTC	CSANTYEQYF